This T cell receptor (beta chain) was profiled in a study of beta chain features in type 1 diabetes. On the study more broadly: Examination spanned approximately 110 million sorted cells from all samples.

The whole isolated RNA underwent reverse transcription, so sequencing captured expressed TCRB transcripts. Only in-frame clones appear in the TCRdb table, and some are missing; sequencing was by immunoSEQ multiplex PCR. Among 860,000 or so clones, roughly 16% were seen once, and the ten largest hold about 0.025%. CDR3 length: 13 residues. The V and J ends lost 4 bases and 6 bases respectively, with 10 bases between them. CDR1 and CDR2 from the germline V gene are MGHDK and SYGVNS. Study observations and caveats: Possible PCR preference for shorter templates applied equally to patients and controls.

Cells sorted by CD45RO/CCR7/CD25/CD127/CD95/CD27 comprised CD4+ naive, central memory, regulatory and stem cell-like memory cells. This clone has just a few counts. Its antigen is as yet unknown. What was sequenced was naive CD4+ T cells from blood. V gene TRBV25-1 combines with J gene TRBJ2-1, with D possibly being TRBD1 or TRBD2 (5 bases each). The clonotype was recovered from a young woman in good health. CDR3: CASSVRGVNEQFF. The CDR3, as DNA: TGTGCCAGCAGTGTGAGGGGTGTCAATGAGCAGTTCTTC.